This T cell receptor beta chain was captured in a study of CD8+CD57+ T cells in acquired aplastic anemia. Patients selected for sequencing had displayed CD8+CD57+ cell expansion by flow cytometry. TCR beta VDJ and CDR3 profiling used genomic DNA as template. TCRdb passed the reads through MiXCR, listing each CDR3 protein once. Of 200,000 to 300,000 distinct CDR3 sequences listed, around 82% were seen once; the top ten hold approximately 40%. The junction had 11 bases not matched to a gene; V was cut back by 5 bases and J by 7 bases. Germline values: CDR1 LNHDA, CDR2 SQIVND (reference sequence). The CDR3 runs 16 residues.

V usage is TRBV19 and J usage is TRBJ1-6, with TRBD1 matching 7 bases. This sequence originates from a human donor with aplastic anemia. The material sequenced was sorted CD4+, CD8+, or CD8+CD57+ T cells (not recorded which) from PBMCs. The CDR3 bases are TGTGCCAGTAGTTTATCCCACAGGGGAAGGAATTCACCCCTCCACTTT. It codes for CASSLSHRGRNSPLHF. The complete variable domain, with remaining parts taken from reference TRBV19 and TRBJ1-6, reads DGGITQSPKYLFRKEGQNVTLSCEQNLNHDAMYWYRQDPGQGLRLIYYSQIVNDFQKGDIAEGYSVSREKKESFPLTVTSAQKNPTAFYLCASSLSHRGRNSPLHFGNGTRLTVT.